These 18 T cell receptor beta chains share one sample of origin, sequenced in a study of blood T cell repertoires in COVID-19. The protocol was immunoSEQ multiplex PCR, while the TCRdb copy is restricted to in-frame clones and leaves out a portion. The sample holds 150,000 to 200,000 clones, roughly four fifths seen once. What was sequenced was peripheral blood. Receptor source: a man aged 60 to 69 with active or convalescent COVID-19.

The rearrangement uses TRBV5-1 and TRBJ1-2; D uncertain. This CDR3 contains 13 residues. Germline V gives CDR1 SGHRS, CDR2 YFSETQ. V lost 5 bases and J 6 bases, leaving 14 bases between the germline ends. The CDR3 protein is CASRLPPTNGYTF. The CDR3 DNA reads TGCGCCAGCAGATTGCCCCCTACTAATGGCTACACCTTC.

This chain connects TRBV15 to TRBJ2-5; D is unresolved. Trimming took off 0 bases at V and 4 bases at J, with 6 bases between the two ends. The germline V gene encodes CDR1 LNHNV and CDR2 YYDKDF (reference sequence). This CDR3 has 13 amino acids. CDR3 sequence reads: CATSRDPGETQYF. The CDR3 DNA is TGTGCCACCAGCAGAGATCCGGGAGAGACCCAGTACTTC.

This chain joins TRBV19 and TRBJ2-5, with D possibly matching TRBD2 (5 bases). The CDR3 is made up of 13 amino acids. The germline CDR1 and CDR2 sequences are LNHDA and SQIVND (reference sequence). With 5 bases removed from V and 4 bases from J, the gap between germline ends came to 11 bases. The CDR3 sequence is CASSWGEGETQYF. CDR3 DNA sequence: TGTGCCAGTAGTTGGGGTGAGGGAGAGACCCAGTACTTC.

V usage is TRBV11-1 and J usage is TRBJ2-5, with D maybe TRBD1 (6 bases). This CDR3 is built from 14 residues. From germline, CDR1 is SGHAT and CDR2 FQDESV (reference sequence). V was clipped by 5 bases and J by 5 bases, with 15 bases between them. The CDR3 DNA follows: TGTGCCAGCAGCCTGTGGGCAGGGGAGGAGACCCAGTACTTC. Amino acids: CASSLWAGEETQYF. The whole variable domain, filled in from reference TRBV11-1 and TRBJ2-5, reads EAEVAQSPRYKITEKSQAVAFWCDPISGHATLYWYRQILGQGPELLVQFQDESVVDDSQLPKDRFSAERLKGVDSTLKIQPAELGDSAMYLCASSLWAGEETQYFGPGTRLLVL.

This clone has only a few counts. The V and J genes are TRBV7-2 and TRBJ2-7; 11 nucleotides match TRBD2. CDR1 is SGHTA and CDR2 is FQGNSA in the germline V gene. The CDR3 has 16 residues. Losses at the gene ends were 5 bases for V and 7 bases for J; bases not matched to a gene: 13. CDR3 nucleotide sequence: TGTGCCAGCAGCCCCAGCCCCCTAGCGGGAGGACGGGAGCAGTACTTC. Translation gives CASSPSPLAGGREQYF.

The CDR3 DNA follows: TGTGCCAGCAGTACTCCAGGGGCGACTCTTGGCTACACCTTC. Residues: CASSTPGATLGYTF. V gene TRBV28 combines with J gene TRBJ1-2; weak D call: TRBD1 (6 bases). The V end lost 5 bases, the J end lost 7 bases, and 17 bases lay between the germline ends. Germline assignment: CDR1 MDHEN and CDR2 SYDVKM. The CDR3 covers 14 residues.

This chain uses TRBV5-1 with TRBJ2-5; TRBD2 matches at 8 bases. Germline V gives CDR1 SGHRS, CDR2 YFSETQ. The V gene end was trimmed by 4 bases and the J gene end by 4 bases; junction bases not matched to a gene: 6. The CDR3 covers 14 residues. Here the CDR3 reads CASSAGTRGETQYF. The CDR3 DNA reads as TGCGCCAGCAGCGCCGGGACTAGAGGAGAGACCCAGTACTTC. The variable domain in full, completed from reference TRBV5-1 and TRBJ2-5, reads KAGVTQTPRYLIKTRGQQVTLSCSPISGHRSVSWYQQTPGQGLQFLFEYFSETQRNKGNFPGRFSGRQFSNSRSEMNVSTLELGDSALYLCASSAGTRGETQYFGPGTRLLVL.

The V and J genes are TRBV7-6 and TRBJ2-1, with TRBD2 matching 7 bases. Germline values: CDR1 SGHVS, CDR2 FNYEAQ. V shed 0 bases, J shed 8 bases, and the junction held 10 bases outside the gene matches. The CDR3 is made up of 16 amino acids. CDR3 residues: CASSLARGGSGHEQFF. The CDR3 DNA reads as TGTGCCAGCAGCTTAGCGCGGGGCGGGAGTGGACATGAGCAGTTCTTC.

This clone has just one count. The chain has TRBV27 and TRBJ1-5, with a possible D match to TRBD1 (5 bases). The germline gives CDR1 MNHEY, CDR2 SMNVEV (reference sequence). The CDR3 is made up of 14 amino acids. V dropped 2 bases and J dropped 4 bases, with 9 bases sitting between them. The CDR3 is CASSLQGGNQPQHF. CDR3 coding DNA: TGTGCCAGCAGTTTACAGGGTGGTAATCAGCCCCAGCATTTT.

The chain joins TRBV11-2 to TRBJ2-3; 13 bases fit TRBD2. The CDR3 is made up of 16 amino acids. V lost 5 bases and J lost 6; bases outside the gene matches: 8. CDR1 is SGHAT, CDR2 FQNNGV, per germline. The CDR3 here is CASSHTTSGGRDTQYF. The DNA for the CDR3 is TGTGCCAGCAGCCATACGACTAGCGGGGGGCGGGATACGCAGTATTTT.

This chain joins TRBV7-2 and TRBJ2-3; 13 bases line up with TRBD2. CDR3 size: 19 residues. V shed 1 base, J shed 3 bases, and the junction held 10 bases outside the gene matches. Germline assignment: CDR1 SGHTA and CDR2 FQGNSA. The DNA for the CDR3 is TGTGCCAGCAGCTTAGAAAAGTGGGGGACTAGCGGGATGACAGATACGCAGTATTTT. Its protein product is CASSLEKWGTSGMTDTQYF.

The gene calls are TRBV15 and TRBJ2-7; TRBD1 matches 10 bases. Germline V gives CDR1 LNHNV, CDR2 YYDKDF (reference sequence). Unmatched junction bases numbered 9, after V lost 1 base and J lost 9 bases. The CDR3 length is 15 residues. In DNA form, the CDR3 reads TGTGCCACCAGCAGAGGTCGGGACAGGGGCCTAGGGCAGTACTTC. It encodes CATSRGRDRGLGQYF. The full variable domain, with the rest looked up from reference TRBV15 and TRBJ2-7, is DAMVIQNPRYQVTQFGKPVTLSCSQTLNHNVMYWYQQKSSQAPKLLFHYYDKDFNNEADTPDNFQSRRPNTSFCFLDIRSPGLGDTAMYLCATSRGRDRGLGQYFGPGTRLTVT.

The chain carries TRBV14 and TRBJ2-1; 7 bases are a match to TRBD2. The germline CDR1 and CDR2 sequences are SGHDN and FVKESK. CDR3 length equals 15 residues. V lost 1 base and J lost 4; bases outside the gene matches: 4. The CDR3 is CASSQGAGLYNEQFF. CDR3 nucleotides: TGTGCCAGCAGCCAAGGAGCGGGGCTTTACAATGAGCAGTTCTTC.

The chain employs TRBV27 and TRBJ1-6; a weak D match, TRBD1 (5 bases). Germline V lookup: CDR1 MNHEY, CDR2 SMNVEV (reference sequence). The V gene lost 2 bases and the J gene lost 6 bases, with 11 bases spanning the gap. The CDR3 spans 15 residues. The CDR3 sequence is CASSLRGLGNSPLHF. The CDR3 nucleotides read TGTGCCAGCAGTTTAAGGGGCTTGGGTAATTCACCCCTCCACTTT.

V and J are TRBV4-1 and TRBJ2-5; 8 bases align to TRBD2. V trimming: 1 base; J trimming: 4 bases; junction bases outside the gene matches: 8. The germline V gene has CDR1 MGHRA and CDR2 YSYEKL. This CDR3 region has 16 residues. CDR3 residues: CASSQGYGGGRETQYF. The CDR3 region has the DNA TGCGCCAGCAGCCAAGGGTACGGGGGGGGCCGAGAGACCCAGTACTTC.

The rearrangement links TRBV5-1 to TRBJ2-7; 7 bases are shared with TRBD2. The germline gives CDR1 SGHRS, CDR2 YFSETQ. Losses at the gene ends were 4 bases for V and 0 bases for J; bases not matched to a gene: 4. This CDR3 has 14 amino acids. CDR3 in amino acids: CASSTRGNSYEQYF. CDR3 coding DNA: TGCGCCAGCAGCACGCGGGGGAACTCCTACGAGCAGTACTTC. The whole variable domain, filled in from reference TRBV5-1 and TRBJ2-7, reads KAGVTQTPRYLIKTRGQQVTLSCSPISGHRSVSWYQQTPGQGLQFLFEYFSETQRNKGNFPGRFSGRQFSNSRSEMNVSTLELGDSALYLCASSTRGNSYEQYFGPGTRLTVT.

The rearrangement links TRBV10-3 to TRBJ2-7, with 12 positions matching TRBD2. The CDR3 spans 17 residues. Germline V gene lookup returns CDR1 ENHRY and CDR2 SYGVKD. V lost 0 bases, J lost 2 bases, and 5 bases stayed unmatched. CDR3 sequence (DNA): TGTGCCATCAGTGAGTCAACTAGCGGGGGGAACACCTACGAGCAGTACTTC. This gives the protein CAISESTSGGNTYEQYF.

The V gene is TRBV3-1 (or the pseudogene TRBV3-2), the J gene TRBJ2-6, with 11 positions matching TRBD2. This CDR3 is built from 18 residues. The germline V gene encodes CDR1 LGHDT and CDR2 YNNKEL (reference sequence). J was trimmed by 2 bases and V by 5 bases; bases with no gene match: 8. Here the CDR3 DNA reads TGTGCCAGCAGCAAAAGAGTACTAGCGGGAGCTGGGGCCAACGTCCTGACTTTC. Protein product: CASSKRVLAGAGANVLTF.